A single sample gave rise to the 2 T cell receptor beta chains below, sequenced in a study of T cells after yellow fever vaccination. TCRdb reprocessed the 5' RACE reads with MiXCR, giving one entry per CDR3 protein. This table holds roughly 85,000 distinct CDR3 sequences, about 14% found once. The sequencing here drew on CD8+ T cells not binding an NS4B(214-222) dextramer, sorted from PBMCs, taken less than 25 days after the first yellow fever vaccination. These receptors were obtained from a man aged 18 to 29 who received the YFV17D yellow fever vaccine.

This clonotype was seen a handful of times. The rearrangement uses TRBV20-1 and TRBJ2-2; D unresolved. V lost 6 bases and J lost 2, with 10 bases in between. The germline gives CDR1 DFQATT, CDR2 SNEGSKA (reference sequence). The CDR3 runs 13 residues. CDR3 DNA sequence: TGCAGTGCCACTGTACCCAACACCGGGGAGCTGTTTTTT. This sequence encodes CSATVPNTGELFF.

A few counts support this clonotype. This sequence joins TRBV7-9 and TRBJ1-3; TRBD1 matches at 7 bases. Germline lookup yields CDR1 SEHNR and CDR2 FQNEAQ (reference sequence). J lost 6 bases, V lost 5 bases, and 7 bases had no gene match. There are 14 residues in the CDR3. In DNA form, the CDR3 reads TGTGCCAGCAGCCCCGGGACAGTCTTAAACACCATATATTTT. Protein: CASSPGTVLNTIYF.